These 17 T cell receptor beta chains originate from one sample sequenced in a study of T-cell memory formation after mild COVID-19. TCRdb used MiXCR to reprocess the 5' RACE reads, holding one entry per CDR3 protein. Of approximately 150,000 distinct CDR3 sequences in the sample, roughly 6.2% were seen once. The sequenced material came from PBMCs or a T cell subset sorted from them (not recorded which). These receptors were obtained from an adult woman who had mild COVID-19 (a few samples of this study predate the infection). Cell type and time point are not known.

The table lists this clonotype with a few counts. The chain links TRBV12-5 to TRBJ2-7; D call uncertain. Germline CDR1 reads LGHNT; CDR2 reads FRNRAP. The CDR3 sequence is 12 residues long. The V gene lost 4 bases and the J gene lost 5 bases, with 9 bases spanning the gap. In DNA, the CDR3 is TGTGCTAGTGGTTACAGAGCCAACGAGCAGTACTTC. It encodes CASGYRANEQYF.

This clonotype was found a few times. The V and J genes are TRBV11-3 and TRBJ1-1; D is unresolved. Germline CDR1 is SGHNT and CDR2 is YENEEA. The CDR3 extends over 11 amino acids. The V end lost 2 bases, the J end lost 8 bases, and 6 bases lay between the germline ends. The CDR3 DNA follows: TGTGCCAGCAGCTTAAGAAAAGAAGCTTTCTTT. It yields the protein CASSLRKEAFF. Looking up the rest from reference TRBV11-3 and TRBJ1-1 gives the full variable domain: EAGVVQSPRYKIIEKKQPVAFWCNPISGHNTLYWYLQNLGQGPELLIRYENEEAVDDSQLPKDRFSAERLKGVDSTLKIQPAELGDSAVYLCASSLRKEAFFGQGTRLTVV.

The chain employs TRBV15 and TRBJ2-2, with unresolved D. V shed 0 bases and J shed 11 bases, with 10 bases lying between them. The CDR3 consists of 13 residues. CDR1 is LNHNV, CDR2 YYDKDF, per germline (reference sequence). The DNA for the CDR3 is TGTGCCACCAGCAGAGATGTACACCTCGAGCTGTTTTTT. This sequence encodes CATSRDVHLELFF. Full variable domain (remainder filled in from reference TRBV15 and TRBJ2-2): DAMVIQNPRYQVTQFGKPVTLSCSQTLNHNVMYWYQQKSSQAPKLLFHYYDKDFNNEADTPDNFQSRRPNTSFCFLDIRSPGLGDTAMYLCATSRDVHLELFFGEGSRLTVL.

In this sample, this clonotype turned up a few times. The chain links TRBV7-7 to TRBJ2-2; D possibly corresponds to TRBD1 (6 bases). The CDR3 sequence is 13 residues long. Deletions cut 4 bases from V and 7 bases from J, with 10 bases between. Germline-derived CDR1 and CDR2 are SSHAT and FNYEAQ (reference sequence). The CDR3 nucleotides read TGTGCCAGCAGCTCAGGGGTGGTCGGGGAGCTGTTTTTT. Its protein product is CASSSGVVGELFF.

V is TRBV7-9 and J is TRBJ1-2; no definite D call. Germline CDR1 and CDR2: SEHNR and FQNEAQ (reference sequence). The V gene lost 3 bases and the J gene lost 6 bases, with 20 bases spanning the gap. This CDR3 is built from 16 residues. This CDR3 is CASSFDGTAGLHGYTF. In DNA, the CDR3 is TGTGCCAGCAGCTTTGACGGAACAGCCGGCCTCCATGGCTACACCTTC.

This clonotype has at least ten counts. This chain uses TRBV28 with TRBJ2-3, with D possibly TRBD1 on 6 matching bases. The CDR3 extends over 15 amino acids. Germline lookup yields CDR1 MDHEN and CDR2 SYDVKM. V was shortened by 8 bases and J by 1 base, with 16 bases between the two germline ends. The CDR3 DNA follows: TGTGCCAGCTGGGGCAGGGGAACGGGCACAGATACGCAGTATTTT. Amino acid sequence: CASWGRGTGTDTQYF.

In DNA form, the CDR3 reads TGTGCCAGCACCCCGTCAGGGGGCTATTATGGCTACACCTTC. The encoded protein is CASTPSGGYYGYTF. The chain employs TRBV6-5 and TRBJ1-2; 8 bases are a match to TRBD1. Germline CDR1 reads MNHEY; CDR2 reads SVGAGI. J lost 5 bases, V lost 7 bases, and 9 bases had no gene match. This CDR3 is 14 amino acids long.

This clonotype has a count of ten or more. The rearrangement joins TRBV4-3 to TRBJ2-1; either TRBD1 or TRBD2 may supply D (5 bases each). The CDR3 sequence is 15 residues long. Germline CDR1 and CDR2: LGHNA and YSLEER. With 1 base removed from V and 5 bases from J, the gap between germline ends came to 12 bases. The CDR3 bases are TGCGCCAGCAGCCAAGGATGGGGGTCTCACAATGAGCAGTTCTTC. Its translation: CASSQGWGSHNEQFF.

This clonotype was seen at least ten times. V and J are TRBV4-2 and TRBJ2-1; TRBD2 matches at 12 bases. There are 16 residues in the CDR3. The V gene end was trimmed by 8 bases and the J gene end by 3 bases; junction bases not matched to a gene: 8. Germline V gene sequence: CDR1 LGHNA, CDR2 YNFKEQ. The chain's CDR3 is CASAPSGRAGYNEQFF. The CDR3 DNA sequence: TGTGCCAGCGCGCCTAGCGGGAGGGCGGGCTACAATGAGCAGTTCTTC.

The chain recombines TRBV12-3 or TRBV12-4 with TRBJ1-2; TRBD1 matches at 8 bases. CDR3 size: 15 residues. With 3 bases clipped from V and 2 bases from J, the junction kept 5 bases outside the gene matches. In DNA, the CDR3 is TGTGCCAGCAGTTTCTCTCAGGGGGCAAACTATGGCTACACCTTC. It translates to CASSFSQGANYGYTF.

There are many counts of this clonotype. The chain is built from TRBV7-9 and TRBJ1-2, with TRBD1 identical over 8 bases. Germline-derived CDR1 and CDR2 are SEHNR and FQNEAQ (reference sequence). The CDR3 totals 13 residues. The V segment lost 3 bases and the J segment 6 bases; nucleotides outside the gene matches: 3. The CDR3 sequence: CASSLDRVDGYTF. Written as DNA, the CDR3 is TGTGCCAGCAGCTTGGACAGGGTGGATGGCTACACCTTC.

The CDR3 DNA is TGTGCCATCAGCCAACTAGCGGGCGGCTTCGAGCAGTACTTC. As protein: CAISQLAGGFEQYF. V gene TRBV10-3 combines with J gene TRBJ2-7; 9 positions agree with TRBD2. CDR3 length equals 14 residues. The germline gives CDR1 ENHRY, CDR2 SYGVKD. V was clipped by 6 bases and J by 6 bases; unmatched bases: 9.

This clonotype was counted a few times. The genes are TRBV20-1 and TRBJ1-1; 7 positions match TRBD1. Looked up from germline, CDR1 is DFQATT and CDR2 is SNEGSKA (reference sequence). V lost 3 bases and J lost 2; bases outside the gene matches: 21. This CDR3 has 19 amino acids. CDR3 sequence: CSARGHKRGRRGKNTEAFF. The CDR3 region has the DNA TGCAGTGCTAGGGGCCATAAAAGGGGGCGCCGGGGGAAAAACACTGAAGCTTTCTTT.

V usage is TRBV27 and J usage is TRBJ2-3; D gene unclear. V lost 3 bases to trimming and J lost 0 bases, with 7 bases between them. There are 14 residues in the CDR3. The germline V gene has CDR1 MNHEY and CDR2 SMNVEV (reference sequence). The CDR3 loop reads CASSFGASTDTQYF. DNA for the CDR3: TGTGCCAGCAGTTTCGGCGCTAGCACAGATACGCAGTATTTT.

The V and J genes are TRBV15 and TRBJ2-5, with D perhaps being TRBD1 or TRBD2 (5 bases each). The CDR3 is made up of 19 amino acids. Trimming cost V 0 bases and J 5 bases, with 25 bases left between them. Germline values: CDR1 LNHNV, CDR2 YYDKDF (reference sequence). This chain's CDR3 is CATSRDKLVGVQWGETQYF. The CDR3 region has the DNA TGTGCCACCAGCAGAGATAAACTCGTAGGAGTTCAATGGGGGGAGACCCAGTACTTC.

The chain carries TRBV7-2 and TRBJ2-7; TRBD1 aligns across 9 bases. CDR1 and CDR2 (germline): SGHTA, FQGNSA. J gave up 4 bases and V 4 bases, and 8 bases lay outside the gene matches. This CDR3 region has 15 residues. The CDR3 region has the DNA TGTGCCAGCAGCTCCCTTTCGACAGGGGGTTACGAGCAGTACTTC. Translation gives CASSSLSTGGYEQYF.

This clonotype has more than one count but fewer than ten. The V call is TRBV7-6, the J call TRBJ1-6; D gene uncertain. Germline CDR1 is SGHVS and CDR2 is FNYEAQ. The CDR3 is 15 amino acids. V shed 5 bases and J shed 2 bases, with 10 bases lying between them. Written as DNA, the CDR3 is TGTGCCAGCAGCGCCGAGGGAACCTATAATTCACCCCTCCACTTT. Amino acid sequence: CASSAEGTYNSPLHF.